What follows is one T cell receptor beta chain and its context. Looked up from germline, CDR1 is SGHRS and CDR2 is YFSETQ. The CDR3 covers 14 residues. The V end lost 8 bases, the J end lost 4 bases, and 15 bases lay between the germline ends. Assay: immunoSEQ multiplex PCR; the TCRdb copy retains only in-frame clones and omits some. The data contain some 530,000 clones, approximately 81% of them singletons. This specimen belongs to a study of shared clonotypes between healthy human individuals. Only Caucasian adults living in Nashville, Tennessee made up the donor group. This receptor was identified in a woman between 40 and 55 years old in good health. Some clones in this sample may be carry-over from other donors' samples. Sequencing used PBMCs. J is TRBJ2-2 and V is TRBV5-1; no definite D call. The CDR3 spells CASSPDLSTGELFF. As DNA, the CDR3 is TGCGCCAGTAGCCCAGATCTAAGCACCGGGGAGCTGTTTTTT.